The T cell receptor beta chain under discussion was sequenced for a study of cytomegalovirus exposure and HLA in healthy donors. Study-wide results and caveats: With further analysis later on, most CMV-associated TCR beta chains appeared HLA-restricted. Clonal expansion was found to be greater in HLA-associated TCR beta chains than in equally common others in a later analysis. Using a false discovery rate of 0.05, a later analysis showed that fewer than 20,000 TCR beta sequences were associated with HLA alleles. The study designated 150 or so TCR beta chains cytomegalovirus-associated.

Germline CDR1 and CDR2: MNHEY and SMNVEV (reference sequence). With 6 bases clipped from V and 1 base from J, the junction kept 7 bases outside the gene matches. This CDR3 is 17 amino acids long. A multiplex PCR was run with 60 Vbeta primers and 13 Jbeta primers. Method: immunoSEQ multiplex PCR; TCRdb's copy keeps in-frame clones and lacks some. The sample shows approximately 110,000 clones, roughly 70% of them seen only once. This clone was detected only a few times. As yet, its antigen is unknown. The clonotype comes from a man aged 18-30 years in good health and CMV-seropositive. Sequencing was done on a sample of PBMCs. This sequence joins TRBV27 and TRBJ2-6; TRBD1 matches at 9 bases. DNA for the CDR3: TGTGCCAGCAGCGAAGGACAGGGGAGGTCTGGGGCCAACGTCCTGACTTTC. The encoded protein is CASSEGQGRSGANVLTF.